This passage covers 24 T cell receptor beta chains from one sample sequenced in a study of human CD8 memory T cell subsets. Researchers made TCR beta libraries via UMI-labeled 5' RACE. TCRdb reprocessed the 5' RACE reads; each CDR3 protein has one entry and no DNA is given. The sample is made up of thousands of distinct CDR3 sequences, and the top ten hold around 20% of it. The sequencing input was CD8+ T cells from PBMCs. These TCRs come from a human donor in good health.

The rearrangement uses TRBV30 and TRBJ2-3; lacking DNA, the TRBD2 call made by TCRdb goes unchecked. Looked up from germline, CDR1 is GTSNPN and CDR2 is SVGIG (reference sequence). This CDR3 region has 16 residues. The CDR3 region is CAWTPGLAGATDTQYF.

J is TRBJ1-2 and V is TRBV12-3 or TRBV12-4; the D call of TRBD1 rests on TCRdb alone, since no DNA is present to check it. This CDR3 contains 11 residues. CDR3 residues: CAARQGEGYTF.

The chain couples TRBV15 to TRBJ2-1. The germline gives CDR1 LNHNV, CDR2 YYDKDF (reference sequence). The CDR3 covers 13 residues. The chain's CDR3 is CATSRVRFNEQFF.

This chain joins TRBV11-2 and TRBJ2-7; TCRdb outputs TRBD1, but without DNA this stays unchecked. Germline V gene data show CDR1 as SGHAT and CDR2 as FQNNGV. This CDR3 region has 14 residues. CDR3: CASTPSGQGSEQYF.

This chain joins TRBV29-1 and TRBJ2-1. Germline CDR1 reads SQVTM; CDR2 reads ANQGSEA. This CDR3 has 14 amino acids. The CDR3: CSVVGMYSYNEQFF.

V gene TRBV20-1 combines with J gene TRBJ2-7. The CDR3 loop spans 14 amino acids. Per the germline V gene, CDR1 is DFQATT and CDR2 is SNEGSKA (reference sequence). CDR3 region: CSARVTLGTYEQYF.

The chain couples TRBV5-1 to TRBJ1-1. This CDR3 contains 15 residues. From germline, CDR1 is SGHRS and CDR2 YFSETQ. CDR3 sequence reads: CASSPSEGGGTEAFF.

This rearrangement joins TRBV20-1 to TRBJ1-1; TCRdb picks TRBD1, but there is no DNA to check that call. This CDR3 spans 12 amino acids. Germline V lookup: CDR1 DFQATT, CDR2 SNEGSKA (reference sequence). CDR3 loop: CSAFTGNTEAFF.

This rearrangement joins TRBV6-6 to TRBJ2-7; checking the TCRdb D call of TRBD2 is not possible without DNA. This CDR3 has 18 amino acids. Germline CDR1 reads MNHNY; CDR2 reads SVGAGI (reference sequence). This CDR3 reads CASSLFPPGLAGTYEQYF.

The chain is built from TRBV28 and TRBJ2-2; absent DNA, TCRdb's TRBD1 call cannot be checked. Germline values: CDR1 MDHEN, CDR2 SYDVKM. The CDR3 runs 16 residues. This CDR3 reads CASSTLTATNTGELFF.

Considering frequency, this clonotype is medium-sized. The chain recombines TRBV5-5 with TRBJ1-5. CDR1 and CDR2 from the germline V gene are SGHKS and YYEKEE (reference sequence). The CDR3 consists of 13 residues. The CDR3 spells CASSLGSDQPQHF.

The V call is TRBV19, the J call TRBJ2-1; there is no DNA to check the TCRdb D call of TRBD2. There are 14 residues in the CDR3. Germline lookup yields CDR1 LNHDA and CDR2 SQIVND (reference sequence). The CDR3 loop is CASSPEREYNEQFF.

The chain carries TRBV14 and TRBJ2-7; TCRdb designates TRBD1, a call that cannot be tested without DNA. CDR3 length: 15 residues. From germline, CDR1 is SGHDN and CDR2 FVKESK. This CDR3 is CASSQGFGTAYEQYF.

The CDR3 here is CSARDRRAGHEQYF. The chain links TRBV20-1 to TRBJ2-7; TCRdb proposes TRBD1, but this gene call is untestable without DNA. Germline-derived CDR1 and CDR2 are DFQATT and SNEGSKA (reference sequence). This CDR3 spans 14 amino acids.

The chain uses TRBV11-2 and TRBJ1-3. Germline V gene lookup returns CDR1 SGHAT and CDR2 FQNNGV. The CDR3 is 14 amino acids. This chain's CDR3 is CASSLKTVGNTIYF.

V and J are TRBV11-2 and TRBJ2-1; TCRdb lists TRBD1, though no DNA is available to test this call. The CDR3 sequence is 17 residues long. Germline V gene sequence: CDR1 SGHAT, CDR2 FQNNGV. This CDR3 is CASSFNPGHSSYNEQFF.

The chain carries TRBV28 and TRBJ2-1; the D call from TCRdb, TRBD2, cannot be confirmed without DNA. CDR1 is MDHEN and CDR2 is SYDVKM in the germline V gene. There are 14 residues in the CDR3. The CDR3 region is CASSPSGRYNEQFF.

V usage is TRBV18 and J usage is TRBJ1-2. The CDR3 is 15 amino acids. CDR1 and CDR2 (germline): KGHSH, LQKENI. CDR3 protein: CASSPSVDSRYGYTF. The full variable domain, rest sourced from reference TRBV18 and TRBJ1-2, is NAGVMQNPRHLVRRRGQEARLRCSPMKGHSHVYWYRQLPEEGLKFMVYLQKENIIDESGMPKERFSAEFPKEGPSILRIQQVVRGDSAAYFCASSPSVDSRYGYTFGSGTRLTVV.

The CDR3 loop is CASSLVGEWGAFF. The chain is built from TRBV12-3 or TRBV12-4 and TRBJ1-1; the D gene TCRdb calls, TRBD1, cannot be checked with no DNA. CDR3 length: 13 residues.

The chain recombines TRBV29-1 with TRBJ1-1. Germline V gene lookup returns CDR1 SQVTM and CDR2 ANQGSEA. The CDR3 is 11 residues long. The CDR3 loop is CSVDMNTEAFF.

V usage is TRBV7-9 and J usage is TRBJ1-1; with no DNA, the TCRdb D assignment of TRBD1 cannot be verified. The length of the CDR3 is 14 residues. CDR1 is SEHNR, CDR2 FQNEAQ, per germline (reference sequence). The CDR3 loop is CASSSAQGDTEAFF. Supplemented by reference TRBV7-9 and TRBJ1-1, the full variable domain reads DTGVSQNPRHKITKRGQNVTFRCDPISEHNRLYWYRQTLGQGPEFLTYFQNEAQLEKSRLLSDRFSAERPKGSFSTLEIQRTEQGDSAMYLCASSSAQGDTEAFFGQGTRLTVV.

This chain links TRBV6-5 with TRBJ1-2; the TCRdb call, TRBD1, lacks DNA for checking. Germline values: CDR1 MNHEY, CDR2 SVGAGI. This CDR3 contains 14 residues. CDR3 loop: CASSGPGQNYGYTF.

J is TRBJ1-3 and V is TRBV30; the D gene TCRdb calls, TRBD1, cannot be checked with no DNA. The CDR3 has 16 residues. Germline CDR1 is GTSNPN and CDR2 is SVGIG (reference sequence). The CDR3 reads CAWSGRDRSSGNTIYF. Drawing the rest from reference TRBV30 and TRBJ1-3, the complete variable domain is SQTIHQWPATLVQPVGSPLSLECTVEGTSNPNLYWYRQAAGRGLQLLFYSVGIGQISSEVPQNLSASRPQDRQFILSSKKLLLSDSGFYLCAWSGRDRSSGNTIYFGEGSWLTVV.

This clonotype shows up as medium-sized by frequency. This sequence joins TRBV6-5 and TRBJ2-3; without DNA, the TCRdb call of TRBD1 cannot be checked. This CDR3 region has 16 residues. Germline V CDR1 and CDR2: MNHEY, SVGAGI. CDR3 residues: CASKEIPGEVTDTQYF.